These T cell receptor beta chains were read from a single sample in a study of vaccination and CD4 T cells after COVID-19. Which antigens these TCRs recognize remains unknown. TCRdb processed the PCR reads anew with MiXCR; each CDR3 protein has one entry. This table has about 17,000 distinct CDR3 sequences, 45% to 65% appearing once. The sequencing input was CD4+ T cells from blood, cultured in vitro. All receptors derive from a human donor who had recovered from COVID-19. Each CDR3 is given with its conserved first and last residue. The D gene is left open where the match is weak. The listing skips clone size in some rows; elsewhere it reads once, few, many or a size class.

D gene	V gene	J gene	clone size	CDR3 protein	CDR3 DNA
TRBD1	TRBV20-1	TRBJ1-2	.	CSAWDRAGYTF	TGCAGTGCTTGGGACAGGGCGGGCTACACCTTC
TRBD1	TRBV7-8	TRBJ1-3	.	CASSLALFRRGSGNTIYF	TGTGCCAGCAGCTTAGCGCTATTCCGCAGGGGGTCTGGAAACACCATATATTTT
.	TRBV10-3	TRBJ2-7	large	CAISESRTVGDEQYF	TGTGCCATCAGTGAGTCGAGGACCGTAGGCGACGAGCAGTACTTC
.	TRBV21-1	TRBJ2-7	.	CASSITARPGPAPYEQYF	TGTGCCAGCAGCATAACCGCCCGGCCGGGTCCGGCCCCCTACGAGCAGTACTTC
.	TRBV11-3	TRBJ2-3	.	CASSPRGRRTDTQYF	TGTGCCAGCAGCCCCCGGGGTAGGAGAACAGATACGCAGTATTTT
TRBD1	TRBV11-3	TRBJ1-1	once	CASSPGGKYTEAFF	TGTGCCAGCAGTCCAGGGGGCAAGTACACTGAAGCTTTCTTT
.	TRBV28	TRBJ1-2	.	CASSQTPDYYGYTF	TGTGCCAGCAGTCAAACCCCAGATTACTATGGCTACACCTTC
.	TRBV20-1	TRBJ2-3	.	CSARAQGYTDTQYF	TGCAGTGCTAGAGCCCAGGGATACACAGATACGCAGTATTTT
TRBD2	TRBV6-1	TRBJ2-3	.	CASRRTSGRPDTQYF	TGTGCCAGCAGACGGACTAGCGGGAGGCCAGATACGCAGTATTTT
.	TRBV7-9	TRBJ2-5	.	CASSFWTGGEETQYF	TGTGCCAGCAGCTTCTGGACGGGGGGCGAAGAGACCCAGTACTTC
.	TRBV20-1	TRBJ1-6	.	CSARTKSGYNSPLHF	TGCAGTGCTAGGACGAAGTCGGGCTATAATTCACCCCTCCACTTT
.	TRBV24-1	TRBJ2-1	.	CATSVTGTNEQFF	TGTGCCACCAGTGTAACAGGGACCAATGAGCAGTTCTTC
TRBD2	TRBV10-3	TRBJ2-3	.	CAISDSAGGVYGTDTQYF	TGTGCCATCAGTGATAGCGCTGGGGGGGTTTATGGCACAGATACGCAGTATTTT
TRBD2	TRBV2	TRBJ2-1	.	CASSETSGNAEQFF	TGTGCCAGCAGTGAAACTAGCGGGAATGCTGAGCAGTTCTTC
.	TRBV10-1	TRBJ1-2	.	CASSGHQELTGPGNYGYTF	TGCGCCAGCAGTGGACACCAGGAATTAACAGGCCCGGGTAACTATGGCTACACCTTC
.	TRBV7-2	TRBJ2-3	.	CASSLASKDTQYF	TGTGCCAGCAGCTTAGCGTCTAAAGATACGCAGTATTTT
TRBD2	TRBV7-6	TRBJ2-7	.	CASSLEREEQYF	TGTGCCAGCAGCTTAGAGCGGGAGGAGCAGTACTTC
.	TRBV5-4	TRBJ1-2	.	CASSLVGRRDDYGYTF	TGTGCCAGCAGCTTGGTAGGCAGGAGAGACGACTATGGCTACACCTTC
TRBD1	TRBV20-1	TRBJ2-7	.	CSVSEGQAPYEQYF	TGCAGTGTTAGTGAGGGACAGGCCCCCTACGAGCAGTACTTC
.	TRBV11-2	TRBJ1-1	.	CASSLDGWDTEAFF	TGTGCCAGCAGCTTAGACGGGTGGGACACTGAAGCTTTCTTT
.	TRBV2	TRBJ1-2	.	CARGLGGGYTF	TGTGCCAGGGGCCTTGGTGGGGGCTACACCTTC
.	TRBV7-9	TRBJ2-3	few	CASSPGWSSDTQYF	TGTGCCAGCAGCCCGGGGTGGAGTTCGGATACGCAGTATTTT
.	TRBV20-1	TRBJ2-3	few	CSASVPREDTQYF	TGCAGTGCTAGTGTGCCAAGAGAGGATACGCAGTATTTT
.	TRBV18	TRBJ1-2	.	CASSPQTQNYGYTF	TGTGCCAGCTCACCGCAGACACAGAACTATGGCTACACCTTC
.	TRBV30	TRBJ1-6	.	CAWSRGTSPLHF	TGTGCCTGGAGTAGGGGGACCTCACCCCTCCACTTT
.	TRBV20-1	TRBJ1-5	few	CSATPQRQYSNQPQHF	TGCAGTGCTACTCCCCAAAGACAGTATAGCAATCAGCCCCAGCATTTT
TRBD1	TRBV15	TRBJ1-2	.	CATSRVDRGRDGYTF	TGTGCCACCAGCAGAGTGGACAGGGGGCGCGATGGCTACACCTTC
TRBD1	TRBV10-3	TRBJ1-2	.	CAISEPNRGIKRGYTF	TGTGCCATCAGTGAGCCGAACAGGGGGATAAAACGAGGCTACACCTTC
TRBD1	TRBV10-3	TRBJ2-6	.	CAISESNRGIGANVLTF	TGTGCCATCAGTGAGTCGAACAGGGGGATTGGGGCCAACGTCCTGACTTTC
.	TRBV7-2	TRBJ2-4	few	CASSLEPFRLAKNIQYF	TGTGCCAGCAGCTTAGAACCCTTTCGTCTAGCCAAAAACATTCAGTACTTC
.	TRBV7-2	TRBJ1-1	.	CASSLWAGGANTEAFF	TGTGCCAGCAGCTTATGGGCGGGGGGGGCCAACACTGAAGCTTTCTTT
.	TRBV20-1	TRBJ2-3	.	CSARGSTSTDTQYF	TGCAGTGCTAGGGGCTCGACTAGCACAGATACGCAGTATTTT
.	TRBV20-1	TRBJ2-7	few	CSARDPTQPTGNFYEQYF	TGCAGTGCTAGAGATCCTACCCAACCAACAGGGAACTTCTACGAGCAGTACTTC
TRBD2	TRBV5-1	TRBJ2-2	.	CASSTLAGDTGELFF	TGCGCCAGCAGCACCCTAGCGGGGGACACCGGGGAGCTGTTTTTT
.	TRBV5-8	TRBJ1-3	.	CASSLGRDPVTIYF	TGTGCCAGCAGCTTAGGTCGCGATCCGGTCACCATATATTTT
TRBD1	TRBV5-1	TRBJ1-2	.	CASSTDRGLYGYTF	TGCGCCAGCAGCACGGACAGGGGCCTCTATGGCTACACCTTC
.	TRBV20-1	TRBJ2-7	few	CSAYLALQGGEQYF	TGCAGTGCTTATCTGGCACTACAGGGTGGCGAGCAGTACTTC
TRBD1	TRBV19	TRBJ1-6	once	CASSIGQGNSPLHF	TGTGCCAGTAGTATAGGACAGGGGAATTCACCCCTCCACTTT
TRBD1	TRBV5-4	TRBJ1-2	few	CASSTPAGGDGYTF	TGTGCCAGCAGCACTCCCGCAGGGGGGGATGGCTACACCTTC
TRBD1	TRBV20-1	TRBJ1-6	.	CSAPPRGTGPLNSPLHF	TGCAGTGCCCCACCCCGTGGGACAGGGCCGCTTAATTCACCCCTCCACTTT
.	TRBV2	TRBJ2-3	.	CASGSDTQYF	TGTGCCAGCGGGTCAGATACGCAGTATTTT
.	TRBV20-1	TRBJ2-7	.	CSAEVATKPVLGQYF	TGCAGTGCGGAGGTAGCGACAAAGCCCGTCCTCGGGCAGTACTTC
.	TRBV7-8	TRBJ1-5	.	CASSLAKASNLNQPQHF	TGTGCCAGCAGCTTAGCGAAGGCCAGCAATCTCAATCAGCCCCAGCATTTT
.	TRBV20-1	TRBJ1-2	.	CSAIKKQGSAGYGYTF	TGCAGTGCTATAAAGAAACAGGGATCCGCGGGTTATGGCTACACCTTC
TRBD2	TRBV7-2	TRBJ2-3	.	CASSPSPSGRASDTQYF	TGTGCCAGCAGCCCTAGCCCTAGCGGGAGGGCGTCAGATACGCAGTATTTT
.	TRBV6-2/TRBV6-3	TRBJ1-2	few	CASSSSPNYGYTF	TGTGCCAGCAGTTCCTCGCCCAACTATGGCTACACCTTC
.	TRBV6-1	TRBJ2-1	.	CASTKPDWRDNEQFF	TGTGCCAGCACCAAGCCCGATTGGAGGGACAATGAGCAGTTCTTC
.	TRBV19	TRBJ2-3	.	CASSISGGTDTQYF	TGTGCCAGTAGTATATCGGGGGGCACAGATACGCAGTATTTT
TRBD2	TRBV20-1	TRBJ2-3	.	CSASSFRGLAGAGVADTQYF	TGCAGTGCTAGTTCTTTTAGGGGACTAGCGGGAGCGGGGGTCGCAGATACGCAGTATTTT
.	TRBV5-1	TRBJ2-7	.	CASSLATESYEQYF	TGCGCCAGCAGCTTGGCCACGGAATCCTACGAGCAGTACTTC
.	TRBV20-1	TRBJ1-2	few	CSARAVTGYGYTF	TGCAGTGCTAGAGCAGTGACCGGGTATGGCTACACCTTC
.	TRBV10-3	TRBJ1-3	.	CAISESIDGNTIYF	TGTGCCATCAGTGAGTCGATAGACGGAAACACCATATATTTT
.	TRBV7-3	TRBJ2-5	.	CASSLTGTTGETQYF	TGTGCCAGCAGCTTAACCGGGACCACAGGAGAGACCCAGTACTTC
.	TRBV5-4	TRBJ2-5	.	CASSFGQQETQYF	TGTGCCAGCAGCTTCGGACAGCAAGAGACCCAGTACTTC
.	TRBV7-8	TRBJ1-4	once	CASSLAENRQQLFF	TGTGCCAGCAGCTTGGCTGAAAATCGACAGCAACTGTTTTTT
.	TRBV21-1	TRBJ1-5	.	CASSKEDRNNQPQHF	TGTGCCAGCAGCAAAGAGGACAGGAACAATCAGCCCCAGCATTTT
.	TRBV15	TRBJ1-5	.	CATSRDLGNQPRHF	TGTGCCACCAGCAGAGATTTGGGGAATCAGCCCCGGCATTTT
.	TRBV15	TRBJ1-1	.	CATSRRTGAEAFF	TGTGCCACCAGCAGAAGGACGGGGGCTGAAGCTTTCTTT
.	TRBV6-1	TRBJ1-1	.	CASVWSGRANTEAFF	TGTGCCAGCGTTTGGTCGGGCCGAGCGAACACTGAAGCTTTCTTT